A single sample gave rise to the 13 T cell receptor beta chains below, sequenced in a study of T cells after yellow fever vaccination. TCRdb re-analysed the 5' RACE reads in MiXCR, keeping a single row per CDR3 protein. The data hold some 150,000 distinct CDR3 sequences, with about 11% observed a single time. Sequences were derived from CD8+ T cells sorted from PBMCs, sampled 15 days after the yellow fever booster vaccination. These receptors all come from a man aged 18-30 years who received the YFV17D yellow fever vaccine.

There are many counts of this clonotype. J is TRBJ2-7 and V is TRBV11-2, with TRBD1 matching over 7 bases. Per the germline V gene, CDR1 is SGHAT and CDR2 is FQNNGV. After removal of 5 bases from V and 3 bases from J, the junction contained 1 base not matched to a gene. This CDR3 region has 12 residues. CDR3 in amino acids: CASSRTGYEQYV. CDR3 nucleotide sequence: TGTGCCAGCAGCCGGACAGGCTACGAGCAGTACGTC.

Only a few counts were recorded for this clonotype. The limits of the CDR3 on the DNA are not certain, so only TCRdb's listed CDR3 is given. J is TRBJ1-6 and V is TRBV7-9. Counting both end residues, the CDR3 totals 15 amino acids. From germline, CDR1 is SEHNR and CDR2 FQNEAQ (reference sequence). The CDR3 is CASSSSSDPNSPLHF.

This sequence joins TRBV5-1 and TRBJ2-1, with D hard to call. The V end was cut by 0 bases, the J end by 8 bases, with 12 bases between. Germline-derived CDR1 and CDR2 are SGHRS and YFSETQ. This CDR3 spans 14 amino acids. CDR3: CASSLVRLVDEQFF. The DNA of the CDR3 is TGCGCCAGCAGCTTGGTGAGACTCGTGGATGAGCAGTTCTTC.

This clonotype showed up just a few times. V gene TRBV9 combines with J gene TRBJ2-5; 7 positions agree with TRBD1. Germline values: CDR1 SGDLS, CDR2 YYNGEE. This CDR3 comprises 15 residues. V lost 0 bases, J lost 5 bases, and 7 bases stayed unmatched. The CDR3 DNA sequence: TGTGCCAGCAGCGTAGGGGACAGTAGTTCGGAGACCCAGTACTTC. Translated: CASSVGDSSSETQYF. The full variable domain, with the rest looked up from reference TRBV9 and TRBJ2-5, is DSGVTQTPKHLITATGQRVTLRCSPRSGDLSVYWYQQSLDQGLQFLIQYYNGEERAKGNILERFSAQQFPDLHSELNLSSLELGDSALYFCASSVGDSSSETQYFGPGTRLLVL.

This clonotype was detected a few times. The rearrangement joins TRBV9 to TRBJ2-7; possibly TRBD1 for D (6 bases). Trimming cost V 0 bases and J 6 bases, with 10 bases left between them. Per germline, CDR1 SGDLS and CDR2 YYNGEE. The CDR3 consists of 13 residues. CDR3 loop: CASSVGGGSEQYF. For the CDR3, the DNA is TGTGCCAGCAGCGTAGGAGGGGGTTCCGAGCAGTACTTC.

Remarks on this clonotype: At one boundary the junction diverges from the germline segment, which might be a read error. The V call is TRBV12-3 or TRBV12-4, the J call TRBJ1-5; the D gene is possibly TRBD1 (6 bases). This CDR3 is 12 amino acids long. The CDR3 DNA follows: TGTGCCAGCAGTGCCCCGGACAGCCCAACCCGTTTT. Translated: CASSAPDSPTRF.

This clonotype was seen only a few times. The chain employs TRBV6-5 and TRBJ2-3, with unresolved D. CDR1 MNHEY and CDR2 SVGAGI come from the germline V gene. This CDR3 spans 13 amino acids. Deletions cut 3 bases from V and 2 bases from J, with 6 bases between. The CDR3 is CASSYRTTDTQYF. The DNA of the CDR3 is TGTGCCAGCAGTTATAGGACCACAGATACGCAGTATTTT.

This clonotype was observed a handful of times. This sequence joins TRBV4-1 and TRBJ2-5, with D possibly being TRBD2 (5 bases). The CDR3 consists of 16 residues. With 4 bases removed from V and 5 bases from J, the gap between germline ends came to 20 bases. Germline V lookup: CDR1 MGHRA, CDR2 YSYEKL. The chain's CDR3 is CASSPRGGNPRETQYF. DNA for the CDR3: TGCGCCAGCAGCCCTCGCGGAGGAAATCCTCGGGAGACCCAGTACTTC.

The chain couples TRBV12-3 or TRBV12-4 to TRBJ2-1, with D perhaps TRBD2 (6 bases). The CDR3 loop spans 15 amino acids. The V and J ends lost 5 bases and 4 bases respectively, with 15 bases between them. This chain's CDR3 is CASSREGLDYNEQFF. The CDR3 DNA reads TGTGCCAGCAGTAGAGAGGGACTCGATTACAATGAGCAGTTCTTC.

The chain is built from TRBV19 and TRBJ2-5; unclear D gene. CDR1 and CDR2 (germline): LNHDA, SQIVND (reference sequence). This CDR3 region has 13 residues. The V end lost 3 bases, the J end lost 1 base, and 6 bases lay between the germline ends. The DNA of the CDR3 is TGTGCCAGTAGTATCGGCAGCCAAGAGACCCAGTACTTC. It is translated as CASSIGSQETQYF.

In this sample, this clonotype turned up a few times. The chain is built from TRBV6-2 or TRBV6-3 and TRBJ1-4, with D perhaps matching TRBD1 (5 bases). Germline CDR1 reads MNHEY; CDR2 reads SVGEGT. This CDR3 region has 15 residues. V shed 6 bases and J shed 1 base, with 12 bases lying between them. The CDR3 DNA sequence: TGTGCCAGCAGGCGGGACGACCGAACTAATGAAAAACTGTTTTTT. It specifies CASRRDDRTNEKLFF.

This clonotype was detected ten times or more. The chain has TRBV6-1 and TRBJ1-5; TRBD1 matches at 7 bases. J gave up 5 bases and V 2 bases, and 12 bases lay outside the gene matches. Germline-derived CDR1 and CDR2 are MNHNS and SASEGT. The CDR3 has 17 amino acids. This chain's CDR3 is CASSEKKGAGIDQPQHF. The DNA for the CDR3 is TGTGCCAGCAGTGAAAAAAAGGGGGCCGGGATAGATCAGCCCCAGCATTTT.

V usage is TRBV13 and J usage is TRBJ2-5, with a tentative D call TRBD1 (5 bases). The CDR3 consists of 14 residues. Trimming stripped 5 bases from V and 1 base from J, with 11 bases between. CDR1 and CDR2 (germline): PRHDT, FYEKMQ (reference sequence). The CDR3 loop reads CASSNRQSQETQYF. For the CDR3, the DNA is TGTGCCAGCAGCAATAGACAGAGCCAAGAGACCCAGTACTTC.